These T cell receptor beta chains were read from a single sample in a study of cytomegalovirus exposure and HLA in healthy donors. Method: immunoSEQ multiplex PCR; TCRdb's copy keeps in-frame clones and lacks some. The data hold some 77,000 clones, with around three quarters observed a single time. Specimen: PBMCs. Receptors were obtained from a man younger than 45 in good health and CMV-seronegative. Each CDR3 is given with its conserved first and last residue. Fields, in order: J gene, clone size, D gene, V gene, CDR3 protein, CDR3 DNA. A D gene is named only where the DNA matches it firmly. The size of a clone is reported for some rows only, either as once, few or many, or as a class for expanded clones.

j_call: TRBJ2-7
clone_size: .
d_call: .
v_call: TRBV19
cdr3_aa: CASSVSGDLSEQYF
cdr3_nt: TGTGCCAGTAGTGTGTCGGGAGACTTATCCGAGCAGTACTTC

j_call: TRBJ2-1
clone_size: .
d_call: .
v_call: TRBV5-8
cdr3_aa: CASSRQSSYNEQFF
cdr3_nt: TGTGCCAGCTCCAGACAGAGCTCCTACAATGAGCAGTTCTTC

j_call: TRBJ2-1
clone_size: .
d_call: TRBD1
v_call: TRBV29-1
cdr3_aa: CSTGQGGGEQFF
cdr3_nt: TGCAGCACGGGACAGGGTGGCGGTGAGCAGTTCTTC

j_call: TRBJ1-5
clone_size: .
d_call: .
v_call: TRBV5-8
cdr3_aa: CPSSSRRISNQPQHF
cdr3_nt: TGTCCCAGCAGTTCAAGGAGGATTAGCAATCAGCCCCAGCATTTT

j_call: TRBJ2-7
clone_size: .
d_call: TRBD2
v_call: TRBV7-2
cdr3_aa: CASSQMGGGDEQYF
cdr3_nt: TGTGCCAGCAGCCAAATGGGCGGGGGGGACGAGCAGTACTTC

j_call: TRBJ2-7
clone_size: .
d_call: TRBD2
v_call: TRBV4-1
cdr3_aa: CASSQETSEIYEQYF
cdr3_nt: TGCGCCAGCAGCCAAGAAACTAGCGAGATCTACGAGCAGTACTTC

j_call: TRBJ2-3
clone_size: .
d_call: .
v_call: TRBV7-9
cdr3_aa: CAISSGVSSSTDTQYF
cdr3_nt: TGTGCCATCAGTTCAGGGGTTTCTTCTAGCACAGATACGCAGTATTTT

j_call: TRBJ1-2
clone_size: .
d_call: .
v_call: TRBV5-4
cdr3_aa: CASSLEGVHGYTF
cdr3_nt: TGTGCCAGCAGCTTGGAGGGGGTTCATGGCTACACCTTC

j_call: TRBJ1-2
clone_size: .
d_call: TRBD1
v_call: TRBV5-6
cdr3_aa: CASSRDRGHGYTF
cdr3_nt: TGTGCCAGCAGTAGGGACAGGGGACATGGCTACACCTTC

j_call: TRBJ2-2
clone_size: .
d_call: .
v_call: TRBV19
cdr3_aa: CAREKRDTGELFF
cdr3_nt: TGTGCCAGGGAAAAGAGGGACACCGGGGAGCTGTTTTTT

j_call: TRBJ1-2
clone_size: .
d_call: TRBD1
v_call: TRBV4-1
cdr3_aa: CASSQDTQGARNGYTF
cdr3_nt: TGCGCCAGCAGCCAAGATACACAGGGGGCGAGAAATGGCTACACCTTC

j_call: TRBJ1-3
clone_size: once
d_call: TRBD1
v_call: TRBV5-6
cdr3_aa: CASSFSTGSGSGNTIYF
cdr3_nt: TGTGCCAGCAGCTTTTCGACAGGGTCCGGTTCTGGAAACACCATATATTTT

j_call: TRBJ2-4
clone_size: .
d_call: TRBD2
v_call: TRBV5-1
cdr3_aa: CASSTFAGGGGSRGIQYF
cdr3_nt: TGCGCCAGCAGCACATTCGCGGGAGGAGGTGGATCCCGGGGCATTCAGTACTTC

j_call: TRBJ1-2
clone_size: .
d_call: .
v_call: TRBV6-1
cdr3_aa: CASSWNDRSNYGYTF
cdr3_nt: TGTGCCAGCAGTTGGAACGACAGGTCTAACTATGGCTACACCTTC

j_call: TRBJ1-1
clone_size: .
d_call: .
v_call: TRBV27
cdr3_aa: CASSLPPGKGTEAFF
cdr3_nt: TGTGCCAGCAGTTTACCTCCAGGGAAGGGCACTGAAGCTTTCTTT